This T cell receptor beta chain is from a study of T-cell reconstitution after alpha-beta-depleted transplantation in children. Study findings and constraints: There were some patients whose high TCRbeta diversity at day 60 came from surviving recipient T cells and thymic progenitors.

There are a few counts of this clonotype. No antigen is known for it. Per the germline V gene, CDR1 is SGHRS and CDR2 is YFSETQ. CDR3 length: 13 amino acids. Trimming stripped 3 bases from V and 1 base from J, with 7 bases between. As it was prepared, the TCRbeta library received unique molecular identifiers. TCRdb re-called the PCR reads with MiXCR, one entry per CDR3 protein. This sample has about 580,000 distinct CDR3 sequences, with roughly 30% found just once. V is TRBV5-1 and J is TRBJ2-5; D is possibly TRBD2 (5 bases). The starting material was PBMCs, obtained before TCRalphabeta/CD19-depleted stem cell transplant. The clonotype comes from a boy in the first two years of life with Wiskott-Aldrich syndrome, due to receive a stem cell transplant. The DNA of the CDR3 is TGCGCCAGCAGCTCCGGGATCCAAGAGACCCAGTACTTC. Protein product: CASSSGIQETQYF.